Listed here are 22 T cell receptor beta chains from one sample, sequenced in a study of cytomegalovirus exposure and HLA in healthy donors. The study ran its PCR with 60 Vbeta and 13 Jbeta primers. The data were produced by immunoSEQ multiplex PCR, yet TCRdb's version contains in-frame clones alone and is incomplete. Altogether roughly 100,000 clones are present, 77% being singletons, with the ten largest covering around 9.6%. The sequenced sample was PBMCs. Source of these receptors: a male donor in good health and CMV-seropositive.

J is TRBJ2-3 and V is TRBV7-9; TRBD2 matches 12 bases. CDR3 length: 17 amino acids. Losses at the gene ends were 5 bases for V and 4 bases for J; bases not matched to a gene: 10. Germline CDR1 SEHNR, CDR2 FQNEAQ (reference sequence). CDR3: CASSPELAGGFSDTQYF. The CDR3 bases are TGTGCCAGCAGCCCAGAGCTAGCGGGAGGGTTCTCAGATACGCAGTATTTT. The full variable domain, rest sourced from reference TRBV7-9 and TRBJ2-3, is DTGVSQNPRHKITKRGQNVTFRCDPISEHNRLYWYRQTLGQGPEFLTYFQNEAQLEKSRLLSDRFSAERPKGSFSTLEIQRTEQGDSAMYLCASSPELAGGFSDTQYFGPGTRLTVL.

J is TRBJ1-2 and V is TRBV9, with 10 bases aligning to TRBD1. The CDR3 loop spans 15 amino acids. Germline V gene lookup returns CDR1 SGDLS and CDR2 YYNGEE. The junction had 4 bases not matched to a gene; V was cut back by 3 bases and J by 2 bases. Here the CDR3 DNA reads TGTGCCAGCAGCGGTCCGGGACAGGGGAACTATGGCTACACCTTC. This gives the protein CASSGPGQGNYGYTF. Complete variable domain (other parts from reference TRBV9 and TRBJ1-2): DSGVTQTPKHLITATGQRVTLRCSPRSGDLSVYWYQQSLDQGLQFLIQYYNGEERAKGNILERFSAQQFPDLHSELNLSSLELGDSALYFCASSGPGQGNYGYTFGSGTRLTVV.

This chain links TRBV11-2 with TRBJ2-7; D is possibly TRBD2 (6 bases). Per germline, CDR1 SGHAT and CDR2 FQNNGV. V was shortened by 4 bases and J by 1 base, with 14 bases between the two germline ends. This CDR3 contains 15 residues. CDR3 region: CASSSPRGPSYEQYF. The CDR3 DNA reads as TGTGCCAGCAGCTCTCCGCGGGGACCGTCCTACGAGCAGTACTTC.

CDR3 amino acids: CASSSGQGESPLHF. The DNA for the CDR3 is TGTGCCAGCAGTTCCGGACAGGGAGAATCACCCCTCCACTTT. The rearrangement links TRBV28 to TRBJ1-6; 8 bases are shared with TRBD1. The CDR3 totals 14 residues. V lost 4 bases and J lost 10; bases outside the gene matches: 6. Per germline, CDR1 MDHEN and CDR2 SYDVKM.

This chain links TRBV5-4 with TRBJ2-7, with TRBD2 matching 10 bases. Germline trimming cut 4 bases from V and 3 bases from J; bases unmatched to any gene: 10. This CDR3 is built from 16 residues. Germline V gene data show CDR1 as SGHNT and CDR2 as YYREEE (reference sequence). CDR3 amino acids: CASSPTAGTSVYEQYF. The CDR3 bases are TGTGCCAGCAGCCCGACCGCCGGGACTAGCGTCTACGAGCAGTACTTC.

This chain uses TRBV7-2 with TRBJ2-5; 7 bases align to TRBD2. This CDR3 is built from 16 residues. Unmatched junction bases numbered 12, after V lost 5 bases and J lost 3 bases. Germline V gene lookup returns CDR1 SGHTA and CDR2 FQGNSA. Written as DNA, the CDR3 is TGTGCCAGCAGCGTCAACCTACTAGCGATGGAAGAGACCCAGTACTTC. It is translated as CASSVNLLAMEETQYF.

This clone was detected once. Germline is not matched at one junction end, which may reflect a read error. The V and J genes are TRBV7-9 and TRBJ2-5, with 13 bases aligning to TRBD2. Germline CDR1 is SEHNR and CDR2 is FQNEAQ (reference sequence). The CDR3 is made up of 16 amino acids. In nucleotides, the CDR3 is TGTTCCAGCAGCCCGGGACTAGCGGGATGGCACGAGACCCAGTACTTC. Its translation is CSSSPGLAGWHETQYF.

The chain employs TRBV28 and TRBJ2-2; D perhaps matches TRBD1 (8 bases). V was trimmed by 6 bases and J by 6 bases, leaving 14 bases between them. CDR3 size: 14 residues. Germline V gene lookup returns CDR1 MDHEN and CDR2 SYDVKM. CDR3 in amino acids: CASSWTGRAGELFF. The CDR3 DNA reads TGTGCCAGCAGCTGGACAGGGAGGGCCGGGGAGCTGTTTTTT.

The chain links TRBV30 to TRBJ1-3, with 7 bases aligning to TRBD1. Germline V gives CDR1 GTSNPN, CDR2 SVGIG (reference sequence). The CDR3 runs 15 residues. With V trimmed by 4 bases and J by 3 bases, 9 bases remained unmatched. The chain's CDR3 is CAWTPYRGGGNTIYF. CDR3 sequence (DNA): TGTGCCTGGACCCCCTACAGGGGAGGTGGAAACACCATATATTTT.

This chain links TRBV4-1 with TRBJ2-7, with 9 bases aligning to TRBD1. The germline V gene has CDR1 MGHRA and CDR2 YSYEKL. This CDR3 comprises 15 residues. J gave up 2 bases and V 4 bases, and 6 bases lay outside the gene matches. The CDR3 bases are TGCGCCAGCAGCCGAGGACAGGGGCCGGCCTACGAGCAGTACTTC. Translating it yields CASSRGQGPAYEQYF.

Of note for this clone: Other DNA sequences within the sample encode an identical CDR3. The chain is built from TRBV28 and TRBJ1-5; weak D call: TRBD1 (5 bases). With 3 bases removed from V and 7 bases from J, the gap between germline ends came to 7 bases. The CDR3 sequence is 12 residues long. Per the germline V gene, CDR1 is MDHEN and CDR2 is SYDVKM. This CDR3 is CASSLRGQPQHF. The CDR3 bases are TGTGCCAGCAGTTTGCGGGGGCAGCCCCAGCATTTT.

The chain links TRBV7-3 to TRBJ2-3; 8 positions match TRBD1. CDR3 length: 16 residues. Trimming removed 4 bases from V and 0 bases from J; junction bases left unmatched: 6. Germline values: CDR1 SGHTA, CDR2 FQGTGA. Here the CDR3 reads CASSSETGGSTDTQYF. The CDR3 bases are TGTGCCAGCAGCTCGGAAACAGGGGGTAGCACAGATACGCAGTATTTT.

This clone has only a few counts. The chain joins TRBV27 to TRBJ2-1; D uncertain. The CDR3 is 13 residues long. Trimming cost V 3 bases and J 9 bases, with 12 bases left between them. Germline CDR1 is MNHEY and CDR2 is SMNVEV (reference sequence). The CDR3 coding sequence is TGTGCCAGCAGTTTCACCCCCGCAGGTGAGCAGTTCTTC. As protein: CASSFTPAGEQFF.

The CDR3 region is CASSSSRGVSTGELFF. The CDR3 nucleotides read TGTGCCAGTAGTTCCTCCAGGGGGGTGAGCACCGGGGAGCTGTTTTTT. This chain connects TRBV19 to TRBJ2-2; tentatively, D is TRBD1 (7 bases). CDR3 size: 16 residues. V was trimmed by 5 bases and J by 4 bases, leaving 17 bases between them. Looked up from germline, CDR1 is LNHDA and CDR2 is SQIVND (reference sequence).

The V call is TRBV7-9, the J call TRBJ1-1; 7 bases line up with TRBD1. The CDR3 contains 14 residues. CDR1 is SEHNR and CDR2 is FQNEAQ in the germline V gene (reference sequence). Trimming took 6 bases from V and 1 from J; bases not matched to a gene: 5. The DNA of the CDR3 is TGTGCCAGCAGGTCCACAGGGGAGAACACTGAAGCTTTCTTT. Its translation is CASRSTGENTEAFF.

CDR3 DNA sequence: TGCAGCCCTCCACGGACAGGGGACACCGGGGAGCTGTTTTTT. Translating it yields CSPPRTGDTGELFF. The gene calls are TRBV29-1 and TRBJ2-2; TRBD1 aligns across 9 bases. Trimming removed 8 bases from V and 3 bases from J; junction bases left unmatched: 7. The CDR3 spans 14 residues. Germline-derived CDR1 and CDR2 are SQVTM and ANQGSEA.

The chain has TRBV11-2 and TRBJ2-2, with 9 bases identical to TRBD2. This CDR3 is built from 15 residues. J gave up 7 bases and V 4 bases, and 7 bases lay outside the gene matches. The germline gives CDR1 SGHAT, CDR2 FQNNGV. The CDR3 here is CASSSWGLAVGELFF. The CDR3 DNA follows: TGTGCCAGCAGCTCATGGGGACTAGCAGTCGGGGAGCTGTTTTTT. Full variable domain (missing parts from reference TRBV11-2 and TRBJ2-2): EAGVAQSPRYKIIEKRQSVAFWCNPISGHATLYWYQQILGQGPKLLIQFQNNGVVDDSQLPKDRFSAERLKGVDSTLKIQPAKLEDSAVYLCASSSWGLAVGELFFGEGSRLTVL.

CDR3 in DNA: TGTGCCAGCAGTGATACACCACAGGGGACTGAGCAGTTCTTC. Residues: CASSDTPQGTEQFF. The V gene is TRBV28, the J gene TRBJ2-1; the match to TRBD1 covers 7 bases. The CDR3 length is 14 residues. The germline gives CDR1 MDHEN, CDR2 SYDVKM. V shed 5 bases and J 9 bases; nucleotides not matched to a gene: 10.

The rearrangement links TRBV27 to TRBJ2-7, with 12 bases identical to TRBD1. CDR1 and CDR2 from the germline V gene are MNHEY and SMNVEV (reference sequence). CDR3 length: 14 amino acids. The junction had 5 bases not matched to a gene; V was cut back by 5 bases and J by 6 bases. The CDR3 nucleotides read TGTGCCAGCAGTCCTGGGACAGGGGGCATCGAGCAGTACTTC. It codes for CASSPGTGGIEQYF.

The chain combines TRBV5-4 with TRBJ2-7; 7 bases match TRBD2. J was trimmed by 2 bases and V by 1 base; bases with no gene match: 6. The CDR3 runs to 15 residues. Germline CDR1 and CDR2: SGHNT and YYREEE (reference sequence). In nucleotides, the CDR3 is TGTGCCAGCAGCTTGTTTGCTAGCGGTGCCTACGAGCAGTACTTC. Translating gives CASSLFASGAYEQYF.

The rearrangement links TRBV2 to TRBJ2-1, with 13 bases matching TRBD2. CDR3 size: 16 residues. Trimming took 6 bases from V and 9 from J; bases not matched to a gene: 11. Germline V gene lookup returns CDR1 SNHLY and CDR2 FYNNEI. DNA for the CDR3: TGTGCCAGCAGATCCCCCGGGACTAGCGGGAATCCTGAGCAGTTCTTC. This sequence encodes CASRSPGTSGNPEQFF.

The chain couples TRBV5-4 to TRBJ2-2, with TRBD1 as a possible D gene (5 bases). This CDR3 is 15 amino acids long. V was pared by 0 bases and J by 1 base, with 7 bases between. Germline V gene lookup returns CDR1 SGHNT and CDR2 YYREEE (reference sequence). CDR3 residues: CASSLDRLNTGELFF. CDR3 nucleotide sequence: TGTGCCAGCAGCTTGGACAGGTTGAACACCGGGGAGCTGTTTTTT.